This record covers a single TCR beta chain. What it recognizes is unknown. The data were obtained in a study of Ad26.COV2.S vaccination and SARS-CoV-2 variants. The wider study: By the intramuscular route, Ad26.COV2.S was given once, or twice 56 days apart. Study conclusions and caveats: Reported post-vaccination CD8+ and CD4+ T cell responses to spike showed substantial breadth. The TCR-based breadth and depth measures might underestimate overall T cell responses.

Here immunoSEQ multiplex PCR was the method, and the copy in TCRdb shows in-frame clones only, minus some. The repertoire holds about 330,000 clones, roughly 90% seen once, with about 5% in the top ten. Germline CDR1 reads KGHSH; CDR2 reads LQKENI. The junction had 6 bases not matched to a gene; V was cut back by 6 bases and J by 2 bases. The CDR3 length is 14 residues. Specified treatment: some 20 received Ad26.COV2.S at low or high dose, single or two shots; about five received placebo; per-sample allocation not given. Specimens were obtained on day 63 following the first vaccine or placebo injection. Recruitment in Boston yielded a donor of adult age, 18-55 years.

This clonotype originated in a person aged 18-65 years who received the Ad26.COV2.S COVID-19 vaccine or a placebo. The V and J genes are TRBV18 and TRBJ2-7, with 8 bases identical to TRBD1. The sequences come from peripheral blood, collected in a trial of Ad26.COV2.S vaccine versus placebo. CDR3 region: CASSWTGRPYEQYF. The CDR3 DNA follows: TGTGCCAGCTCTTGGACAGGGCGTCCCTACGAGCAGTACTTC.